Shown below are 8 T cell receptor beta chains from a single sample sequenced in a study of metastatic and nonmetastatic thyroid tumors. Treatment of any kind had been given to no patient before thyroid surgery. With MiXCR, TCRdb reprocessed the PCR reads. The sample lists over 30,000 clones; around 16% were seen once. Specimen: blood. The origin of the receptors is a male donor with papillary thyroid cancer or a benign thyroid nodule (not recorded which). Some clones in this sample may be carry-over from other donors' samples.

This clone was counted ten times or more. The rearrangement links TRBV4-3 to TRBJ2-4; the D gene is possibly TRBD1 (6 bases). This CDR3 is 14 amino acids long. V dropped 0 bases and J dropped 6 bases, with 9 bases sitting between them. From germline, CDR1 is LGHNA and CDR2 YSLEER. CDR3 sequence: CASSQDRGGNIQYF. The CDR3 region has the DNA TGCGCCAGCAGCCAAGACCGAGGGGGAAACATTCAGTACTTC.

This clone has just a few counts. The chain employs TRBV15 and TRBJ2-3; 8 bases map to TRBD2. After removal of 5 bases from V and 1 base from J, the junction contained 5 bases not matched to a gene. The length of the CDR3 is 15 residues. Germline lookup yields CDR1 LNHNV and CDR2 YYDKDF (reference sequence). CDR3 DNA sequence: TGTGCCACCAGCCACACGGGGGGGGGCACAGATACGCAGTATTTT. Residues: CATSHTGGGTDTQYF.

This clone was counted many times. V and J are TRBV5-6 and TRBJ1-2; TRBD1 agrees at 10 bases. The germline gives CDR1 SGHDT, CDR2 YYEEEE. The CDR3 extends over 14 amino acids. The ends lost 4 bases at V and 8 bases at J; junction bases unmatched: 8. For the CDR3, the DNA is TGTGCCAGCAGCGCGACAGGGGGCGCGAGAGGCTACACCTTC. This sequence encodes CASSATGGARGYTF.

This chain links TRBV19 with TRBJ2-2; maybe TRBD2 (5 bases). CDR1 LNHDA and CDR2 SQIVND come from the germline V gene (reference sequence). The CDR3 runs to 14 residues. V was trimmed by 3 bases and J by 7 bases, leaving 12 bases between them. The CDR3 bases are TGTGCCAGTAGTATCTTGGGGAGTGACGGGGAGCTGTTTTTT. It specifies CASSILGSDGELFF. The whole variable domain, remainder taken from reference TRBV19 and TRBJ2-2, is DGGITQSPKYLFRKEGQNVTLSCEQNLNHDAMYWYRQDPGQGLRLIYYSQIVNDFQKGDIAEGYSVSREKKESFPLTVTSAQKNPTAFYLCASSILGSDGELFFGEGSRLTVL.

This clone has at least ten counts. The chain has TRBV19 and TRBJ1-5, with TRBD1 matching over 10 bases. The CDR3 contains 14 residues. Unmatched junction bases numbered 3, after V lost 4 bases and J lost 6 bases. Germline V gives CDR1 LNHDA, CDR2 SQIVND (reference sequence). The CDR3 region is CASSTDRGLQPQHF. Here the CDR3 DNA reads TGTGCCAGTAGTACCGACAGGGGGCTTCAGCCCCAGCATTTT.

This clone has a count of ten or more. The chain uses TRBV29-1 and TRBJ2-2, with 7 bases that match TRBD1. Trimming took 4 bases from V and 7 from J; bases not matched to a gene: 3. The CDR3 is 12 amino acids. Germline CDR1 SQVTM, CDR2 ANQGSEA. Written as DNA, the CDR3 is TGCAGCGTTGGACAGGGTGGCGGGGAGCTGTTTTTT. Translating gives CSVGQGGGELFF.

This clone was seen only a few times. Here the CDR3 omits its conserved ending phenylalanine or tryptophan, so a read error is the likely source. The chain couples TRBV6-2 or TRBV6-3 to TRBJ2-7, with 8 bases matching TRBD2. CDR1 is MNHEY and CDR2 is SVGEGT in the germline V gene. With V trimmed by 0 bases and J by 4 bases, 8 bases remained unmatched. CDR3 length: 16 amino acids. CDR3 bases: TGTGCCAGCAGTTACTCGGCGTTAGCGGGAACATACGAGCAGTACTCC. This gives the protein CASSYSALAGTYEQYS.

This clone showed up many times. The chain joins TRBV7-2 to TRBJ2-7; D gene uncertain. This CDR3 is 11 amino acids long. CDR1 is SGHTA, CDR2 FQGNSA, per germline. The V and J ends lost 6 bases and 3 bases respectively, with 6 bases between them. This CDR3 reads CASSFYYEQYF. DNA for the CDR3: TGTGCCAGCAGTTTTTACTACGAGCAGTACTTC.